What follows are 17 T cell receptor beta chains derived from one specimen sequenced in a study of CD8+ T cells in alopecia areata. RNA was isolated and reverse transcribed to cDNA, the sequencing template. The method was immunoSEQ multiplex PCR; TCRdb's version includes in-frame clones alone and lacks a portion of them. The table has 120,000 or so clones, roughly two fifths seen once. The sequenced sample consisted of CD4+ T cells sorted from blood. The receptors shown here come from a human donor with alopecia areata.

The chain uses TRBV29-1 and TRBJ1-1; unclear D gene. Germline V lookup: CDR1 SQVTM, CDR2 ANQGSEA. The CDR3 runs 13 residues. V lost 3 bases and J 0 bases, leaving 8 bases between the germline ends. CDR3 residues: CSVEAGMNTEAFF. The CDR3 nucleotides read TGCAGCGTTGAGGCAGGAATGAACACTGAAGCTTTCTTT.

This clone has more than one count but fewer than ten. The CDR3 DNA reads TGCAGCGCGGTAAGGGGTCAGGGCACTGAAGCTTTCTTT. Translating gives CSAVRGQGTEAFF. The chain uses TRBV29-1 and TRBJ1-1, with D maybe TRBD1 (5 bases). The CDR3 sequence is 13 residues long. The ends were cut back, 7 bases at V and 4 bases at J, with 16 bases in the middle. CDR1 and CDR2 (germline): SQVTM, ANQGSEA. Full variable domain (missing parts from reference TRBV29-1 and TRBJ1-1): SAVISQKPSRDICQRGTSLTIQCQVDSQVTMMFWYRQQPGQSLTLIATANQGSEATYESGFVIDKFPISRPNLTFSTLTVSNMSPEDSSIYLCSAVRGQGTEAFFGQGTRLTVV.

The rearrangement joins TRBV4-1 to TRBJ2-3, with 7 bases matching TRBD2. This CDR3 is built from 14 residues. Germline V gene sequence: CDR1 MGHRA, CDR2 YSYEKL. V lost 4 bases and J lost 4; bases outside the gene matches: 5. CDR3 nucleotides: TGCGCCAGCAGCCCGCGGGAGTGGGCAGATACGCAGTATTTT. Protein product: CASSPREWADTQYF.

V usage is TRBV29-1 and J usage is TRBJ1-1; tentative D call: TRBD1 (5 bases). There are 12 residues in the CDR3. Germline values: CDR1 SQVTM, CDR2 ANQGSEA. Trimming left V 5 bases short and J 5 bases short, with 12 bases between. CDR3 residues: CSVWSGGTEAFF. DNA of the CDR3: TGCAGCGTTTGGAGTGGGGGTACTGAAGCTTTCTTT.

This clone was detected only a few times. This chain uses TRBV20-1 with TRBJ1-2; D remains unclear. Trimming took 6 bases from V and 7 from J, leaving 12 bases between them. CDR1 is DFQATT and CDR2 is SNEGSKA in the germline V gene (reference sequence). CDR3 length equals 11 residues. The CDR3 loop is CSAVEAGGYTF. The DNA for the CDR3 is TGCAGTGCAGTCGAGGCGGGTGGCTACACCTTC.

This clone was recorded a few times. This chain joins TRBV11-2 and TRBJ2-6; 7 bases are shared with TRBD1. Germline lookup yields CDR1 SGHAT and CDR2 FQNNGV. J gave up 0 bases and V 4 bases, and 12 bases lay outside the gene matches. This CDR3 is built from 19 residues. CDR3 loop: CASSSYRGPQSSGANVLTF. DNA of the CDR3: TGTGCCAGCAGCTCGTACAGGGGACCCCAGAGCTCTGGGGCCAACGTCCTGACTTTC. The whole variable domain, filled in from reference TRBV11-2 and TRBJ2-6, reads EAGVAQSPRYKIIEKRQSVAFWCNPISGHATLYWYQQILGQGPKLLIQFQNNGVVDDSQLPKDRFSAERLKGVDSTLKIQPAKLEDSAVYLCASSSYRGPQSSGANVLTFGAGSRLTVL.

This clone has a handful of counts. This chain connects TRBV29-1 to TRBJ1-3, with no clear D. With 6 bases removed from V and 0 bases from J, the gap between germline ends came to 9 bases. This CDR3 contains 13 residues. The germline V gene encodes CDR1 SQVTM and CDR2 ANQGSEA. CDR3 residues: CSVTRSSGNTIYF. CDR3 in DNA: TGCAGCGTGACGAGGAGCTCTGGAAACACCATATATTTT.

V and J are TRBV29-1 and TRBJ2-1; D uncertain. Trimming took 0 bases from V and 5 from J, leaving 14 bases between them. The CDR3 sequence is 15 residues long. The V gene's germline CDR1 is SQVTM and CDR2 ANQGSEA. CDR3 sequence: CSVEEALKVHNEQFF. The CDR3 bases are TGCAGCGTTGAAGAGGCACTGAAGGTCCACAATGAGCAGTTCTTC.

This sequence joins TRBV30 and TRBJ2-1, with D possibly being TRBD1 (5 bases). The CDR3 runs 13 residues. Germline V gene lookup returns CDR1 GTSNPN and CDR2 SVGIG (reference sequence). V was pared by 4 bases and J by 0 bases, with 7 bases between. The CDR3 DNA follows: TGTGCCTGGACAAGGGGCTCCTACAATGAGCAGTTCTTC. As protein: CAWTRGSYNEQFF.

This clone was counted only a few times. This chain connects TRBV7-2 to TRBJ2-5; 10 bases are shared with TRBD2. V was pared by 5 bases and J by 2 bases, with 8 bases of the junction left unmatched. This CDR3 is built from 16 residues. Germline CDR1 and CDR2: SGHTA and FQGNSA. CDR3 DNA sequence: TGTGCCAGCAGCCCTCCGGGACTAGCGAGACAAGAGACCCAGTACTTC. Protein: CASSPPGLARQETQYF.

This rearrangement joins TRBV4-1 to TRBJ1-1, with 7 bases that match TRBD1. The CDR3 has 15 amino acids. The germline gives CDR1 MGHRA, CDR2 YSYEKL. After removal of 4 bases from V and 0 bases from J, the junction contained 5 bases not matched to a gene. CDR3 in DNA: TGCGCCAGCAGCCGACAGGGACAGTTGAACACTGAAGCTTTCTTT. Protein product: CASSRQGQLNTEAFF.

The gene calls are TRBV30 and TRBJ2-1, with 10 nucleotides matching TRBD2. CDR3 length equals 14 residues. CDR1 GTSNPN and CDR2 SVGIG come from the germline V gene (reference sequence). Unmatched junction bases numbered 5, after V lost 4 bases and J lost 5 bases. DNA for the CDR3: TGTGCCTGGACTGCGGGACTAGCGAACAATGAGCAGTTCTTC. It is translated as CAWTAGLANNEQFF. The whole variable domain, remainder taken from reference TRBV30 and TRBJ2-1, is SQTIHQWPATLVQPVGSPLSLECTVEGTSNPNLYWYRQAAGRGLQLLFYSVGIGQISSEVPQNLSASRPQDRQFILSSKKLLLSDSGFYLCAWTAGLANNEQFFGPGTRLTVL.

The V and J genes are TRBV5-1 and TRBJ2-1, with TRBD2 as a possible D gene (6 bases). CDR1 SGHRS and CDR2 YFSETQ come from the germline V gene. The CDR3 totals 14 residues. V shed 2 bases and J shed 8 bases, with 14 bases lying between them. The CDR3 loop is CASSFSRGGDEQFF. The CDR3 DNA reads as TGCGCCAGCAGCTTCTCTAGGGGAGGCGATGAGCAGTTCTTC.

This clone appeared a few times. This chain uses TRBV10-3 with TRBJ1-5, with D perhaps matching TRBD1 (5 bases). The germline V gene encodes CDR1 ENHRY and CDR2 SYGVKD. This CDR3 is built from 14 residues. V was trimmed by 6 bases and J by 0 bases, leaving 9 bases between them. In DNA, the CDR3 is TGTGCCATCAGGGGGGACGGTAGCAATCAGCCCCAGCATTTT. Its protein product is CAIRGDGSNQPQHF.

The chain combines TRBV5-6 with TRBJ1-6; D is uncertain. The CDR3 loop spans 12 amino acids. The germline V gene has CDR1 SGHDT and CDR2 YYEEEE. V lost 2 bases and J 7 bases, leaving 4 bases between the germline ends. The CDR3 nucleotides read TGTGCCAGCAGCTTTAGGAATTCACCCCTCCACTTT. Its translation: CASSFRNSPLHF.

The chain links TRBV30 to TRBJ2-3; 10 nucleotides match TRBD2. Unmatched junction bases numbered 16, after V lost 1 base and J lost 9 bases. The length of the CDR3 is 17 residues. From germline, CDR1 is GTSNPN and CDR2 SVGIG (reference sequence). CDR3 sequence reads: CAWSEAGLAATGGTQYF. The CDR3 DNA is TGTGCCTGGAGTGAGGCTGGACTAGCGGCCACCGGAGGAACGCAGTATTTT.

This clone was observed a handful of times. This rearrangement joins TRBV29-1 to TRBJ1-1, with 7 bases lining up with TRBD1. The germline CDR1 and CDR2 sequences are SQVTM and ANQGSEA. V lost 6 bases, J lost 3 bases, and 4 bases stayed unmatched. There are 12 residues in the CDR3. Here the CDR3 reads CSVNRGHTEAFF. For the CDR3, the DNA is TGCAGCGTAAACAGGGGTCACACTGAAGCTTTCTTT.